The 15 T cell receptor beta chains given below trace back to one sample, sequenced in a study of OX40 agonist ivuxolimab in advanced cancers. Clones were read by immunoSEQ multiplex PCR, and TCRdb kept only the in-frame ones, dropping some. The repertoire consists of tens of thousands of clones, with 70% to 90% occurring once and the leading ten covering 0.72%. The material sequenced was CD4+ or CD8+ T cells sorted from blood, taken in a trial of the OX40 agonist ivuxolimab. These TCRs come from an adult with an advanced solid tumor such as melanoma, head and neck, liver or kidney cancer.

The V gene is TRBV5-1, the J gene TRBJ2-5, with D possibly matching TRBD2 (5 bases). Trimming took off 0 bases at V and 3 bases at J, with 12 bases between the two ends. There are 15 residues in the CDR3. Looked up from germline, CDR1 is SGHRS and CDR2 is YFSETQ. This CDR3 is CASSLDAGREETQYF. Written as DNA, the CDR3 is TGCGCCAGCAGCTTGGATGCGGGCCGGGAAGAGACCCAGTACTTC. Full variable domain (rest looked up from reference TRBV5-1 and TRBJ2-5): KAGVTQTPRYLIKTRGQQVTLSCSPISGHRSVSWYQQTPGQGLQFLFEYFSETQRNKGNFPGRFSGRQFSNSRSEMNVSTLELGDSALYLCASSLDAGREETQYFGPGTRLLVL.

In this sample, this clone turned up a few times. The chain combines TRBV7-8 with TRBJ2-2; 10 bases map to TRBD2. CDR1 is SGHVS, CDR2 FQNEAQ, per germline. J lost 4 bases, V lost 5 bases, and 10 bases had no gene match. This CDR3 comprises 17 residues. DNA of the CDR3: TGTGCCAGCAGCCCCTGGAGCGGGGGGGCTGGCACCGGGGAGCTGTTTTTT. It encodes CASSPWSGGAGTGELFF.

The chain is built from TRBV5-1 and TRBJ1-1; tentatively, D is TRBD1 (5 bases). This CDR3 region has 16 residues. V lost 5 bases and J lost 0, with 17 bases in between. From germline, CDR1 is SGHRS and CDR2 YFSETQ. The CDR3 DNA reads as TGCGCCAGCAGACCTGACAGCGGGAACATGAACACTGAAGCTTTCTTT. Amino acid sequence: CASRPDSGNMNTEAFF.

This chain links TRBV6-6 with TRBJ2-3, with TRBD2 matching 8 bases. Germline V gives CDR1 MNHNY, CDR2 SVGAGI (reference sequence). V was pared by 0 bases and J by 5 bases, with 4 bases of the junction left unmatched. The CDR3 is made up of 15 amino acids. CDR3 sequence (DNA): TGTGCCAGCAGTTACTCCTGGACTAGCCGAGATACGCAGTATTTT. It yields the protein CASSYSWTSRDTQYF.

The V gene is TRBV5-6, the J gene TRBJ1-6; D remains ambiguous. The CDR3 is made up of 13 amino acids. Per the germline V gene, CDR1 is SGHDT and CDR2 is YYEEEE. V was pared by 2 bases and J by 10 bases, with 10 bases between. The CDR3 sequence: CASSFVYNSPLHF. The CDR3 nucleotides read TGTGCCAGCAGCTTCGTGTACAACTCACCCCTCCACTTT.

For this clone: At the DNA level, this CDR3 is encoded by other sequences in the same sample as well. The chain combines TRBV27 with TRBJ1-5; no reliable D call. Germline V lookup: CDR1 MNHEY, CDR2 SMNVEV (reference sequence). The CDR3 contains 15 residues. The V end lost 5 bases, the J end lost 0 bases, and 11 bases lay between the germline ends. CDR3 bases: TGTGCCAGCAGTCGGTGGGGAGATAGCAATCAGCCCCAGCATTTT. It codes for CASSRWGDSNQPQHF.

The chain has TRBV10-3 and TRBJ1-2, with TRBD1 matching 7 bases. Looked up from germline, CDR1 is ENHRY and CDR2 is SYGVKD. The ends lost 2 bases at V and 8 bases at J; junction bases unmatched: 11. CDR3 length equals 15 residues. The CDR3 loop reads CAISERSARGEGYTF. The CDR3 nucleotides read TGTGCCATCAGTGAGAGAAGCGCCAGGGGGGAAGGCTACACCTTC.

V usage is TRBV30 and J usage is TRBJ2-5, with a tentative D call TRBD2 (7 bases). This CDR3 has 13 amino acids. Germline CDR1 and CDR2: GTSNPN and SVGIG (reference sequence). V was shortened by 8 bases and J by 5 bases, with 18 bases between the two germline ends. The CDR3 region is CARGEGLGETQYF. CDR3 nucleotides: TGTGCCAGGGGGGAGGGGCTCGGGGAGACCCAGTACTTC.

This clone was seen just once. CDR3 loop: CASSGQGGNYGYTF. The DNA of the CDR3 is TGTGCCAGTAGTGGGCAGGGAGGGAACTATGGCTACACCTTC. V and J are TRBV19 and TRBJ1-2; a possible D gene is TRBD1 (5 bases). Between the trimmed V and J ends, which lost 5 bases and 2 bases, there was a span of 12 bases. The germline V gene encodes CDR1 LNHDA and CDR2 SQIVND (reference sequence). This CDR3 comprises 14 residues.

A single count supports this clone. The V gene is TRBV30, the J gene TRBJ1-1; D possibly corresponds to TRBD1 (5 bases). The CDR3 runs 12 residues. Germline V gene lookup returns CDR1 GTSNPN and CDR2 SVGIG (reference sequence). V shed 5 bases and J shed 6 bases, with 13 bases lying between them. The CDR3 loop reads CAWGPGIAEAFF. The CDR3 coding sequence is TGTGCCTGGGGCCCAGGGATCGCTGAAGCTTTCTTT.

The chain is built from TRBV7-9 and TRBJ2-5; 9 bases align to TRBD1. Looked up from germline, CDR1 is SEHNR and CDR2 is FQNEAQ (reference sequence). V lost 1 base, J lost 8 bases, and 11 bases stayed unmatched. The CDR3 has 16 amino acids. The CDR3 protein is CASSLEDRGVRGTQYF. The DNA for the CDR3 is TGTGCCAGCAGCTTAGAGGACAGGGGCGTGAGAGGCACCCAGTACTTC. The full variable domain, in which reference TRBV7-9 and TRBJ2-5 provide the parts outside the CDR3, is DTGVSQNPRHKITKRGQNVTFRCDPISEHNRLYWYRQTLGQGPEFLTYFQNEAQLEKSRLLSDRFSAERPKGSFSTLEIQRTEQGDSAMYLCASSLEDRGVRGTQYFGPGTRLLVL.

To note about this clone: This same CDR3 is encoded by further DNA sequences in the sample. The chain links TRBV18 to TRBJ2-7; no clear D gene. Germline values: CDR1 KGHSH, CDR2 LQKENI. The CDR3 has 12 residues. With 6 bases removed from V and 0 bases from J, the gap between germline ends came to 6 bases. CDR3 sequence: CASSPSSYEQYF. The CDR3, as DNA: TGTGCCAGCTCCCCTAGCTCCTACGAGCAGTACTTC.

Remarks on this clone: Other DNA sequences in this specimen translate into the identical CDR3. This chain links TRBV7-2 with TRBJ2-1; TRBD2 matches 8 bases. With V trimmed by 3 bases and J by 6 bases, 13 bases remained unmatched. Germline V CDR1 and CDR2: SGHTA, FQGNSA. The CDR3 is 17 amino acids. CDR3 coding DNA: TGTGCCAGCAGCTTGGCGCGGGGACTAGTCGGGTCCAATGAGCAGTTCTTC. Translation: CASSLARGLVGSNEQFF. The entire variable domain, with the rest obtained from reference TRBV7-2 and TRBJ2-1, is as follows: GAGVSQSPSNKVTEKGKDVELRCDPISGHTALYWYRQSLGQGLEFLIYFQGNSAPDKSGLPSDRFSAERTGGSVSTLTIQRTQQEDSAVYLCASSLARGLVGSNEQFFGPGTRLTVL.

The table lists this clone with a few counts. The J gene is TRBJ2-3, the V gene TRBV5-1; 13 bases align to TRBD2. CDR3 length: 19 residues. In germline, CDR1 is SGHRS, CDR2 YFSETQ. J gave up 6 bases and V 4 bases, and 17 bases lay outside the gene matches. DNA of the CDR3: TGCGCCAGCAGCCGAGGACTAGCGGGGGCCCAACTCTGGGTGGATACGCAGTATTTT. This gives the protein CASSRGLAGAQLWVDTQYF.

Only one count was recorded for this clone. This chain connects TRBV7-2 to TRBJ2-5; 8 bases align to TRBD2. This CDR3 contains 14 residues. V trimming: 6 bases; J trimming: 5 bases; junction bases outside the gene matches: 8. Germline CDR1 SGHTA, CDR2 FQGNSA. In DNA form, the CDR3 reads TGTGCCAGCAGGGCCACAGTAGCGGGGGAGACCCAGTACTTC. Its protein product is CASRATVAGETQYF.